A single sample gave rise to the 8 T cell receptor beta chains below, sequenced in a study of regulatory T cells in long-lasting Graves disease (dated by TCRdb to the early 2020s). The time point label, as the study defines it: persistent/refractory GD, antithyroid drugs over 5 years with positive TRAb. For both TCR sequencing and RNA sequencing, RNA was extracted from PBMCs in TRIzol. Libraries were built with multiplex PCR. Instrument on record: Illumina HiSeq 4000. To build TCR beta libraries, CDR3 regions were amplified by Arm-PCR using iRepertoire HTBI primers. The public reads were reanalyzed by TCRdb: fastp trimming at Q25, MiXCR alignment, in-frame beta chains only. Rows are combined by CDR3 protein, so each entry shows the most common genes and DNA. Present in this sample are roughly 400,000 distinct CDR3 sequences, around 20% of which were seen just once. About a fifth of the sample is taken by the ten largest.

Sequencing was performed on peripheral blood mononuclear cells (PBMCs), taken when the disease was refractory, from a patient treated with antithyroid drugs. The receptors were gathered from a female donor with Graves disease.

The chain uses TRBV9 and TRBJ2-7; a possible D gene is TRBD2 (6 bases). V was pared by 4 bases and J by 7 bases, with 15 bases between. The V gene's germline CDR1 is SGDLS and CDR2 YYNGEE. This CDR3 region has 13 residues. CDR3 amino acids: CASSPREGREQYF. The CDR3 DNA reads TGTGCCAGCAGCCCCAGAGAGGGGAGGGAGCAGTACTTC. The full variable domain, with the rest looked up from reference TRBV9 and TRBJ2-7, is DSGVTQTPKHLITATGQRVTLRCSPRSGDLSVYWYQQSLDQGLQFLIQYYNGEERAKGNILERFSAQQFPDLHSELNLSSLELGDSALYFCASSPREGREQYFGPGTRLTVT.

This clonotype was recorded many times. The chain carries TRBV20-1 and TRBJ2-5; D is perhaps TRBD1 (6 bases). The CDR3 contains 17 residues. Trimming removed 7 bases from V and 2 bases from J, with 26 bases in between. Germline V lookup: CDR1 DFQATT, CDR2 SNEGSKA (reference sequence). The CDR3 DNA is TGCAGTGTCGGTCGGTCCAGAGCCGGGACAAGGCAAGAGACCCAGTACTTC. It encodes CSVGRSRAGTRQETQYF.

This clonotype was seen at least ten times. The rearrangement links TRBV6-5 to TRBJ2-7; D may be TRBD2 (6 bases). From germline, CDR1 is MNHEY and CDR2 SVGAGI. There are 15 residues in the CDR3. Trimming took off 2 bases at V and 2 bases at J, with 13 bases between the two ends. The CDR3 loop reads CASSYGIAVTYEQYF. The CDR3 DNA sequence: TGTGCCAGCAGTTACGGGATAGCGGTTACCTACGAGCAGTACTTC.

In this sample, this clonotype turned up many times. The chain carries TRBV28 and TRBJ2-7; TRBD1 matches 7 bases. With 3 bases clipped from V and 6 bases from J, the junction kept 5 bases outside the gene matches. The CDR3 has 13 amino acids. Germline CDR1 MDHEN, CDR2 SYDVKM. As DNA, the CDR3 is TGTGCCAGCAGTTTTCTTTCAGGGGGCGAGCAGTACTTC. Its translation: CASSFLSGGEQYF. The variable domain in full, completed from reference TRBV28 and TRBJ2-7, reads DVKVTQSSRYLVKRTGEKVFLECVQDMDHENMFWYRQDPGLGLRLIYFSYDVKMKEKGDIPEGYSVSREKKERFSLILESASTNQTSMYLCASSFLSGGEQYFGPGTRLTVT.

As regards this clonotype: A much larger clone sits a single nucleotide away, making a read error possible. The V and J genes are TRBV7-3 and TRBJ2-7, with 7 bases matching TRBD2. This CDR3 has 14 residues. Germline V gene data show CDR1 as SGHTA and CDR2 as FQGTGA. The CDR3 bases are TGTGCCAGCAGCCACAGTGGGGGGGGGGACGAGCAGTGCTTC. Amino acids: CASSHSGGGDEQCF.

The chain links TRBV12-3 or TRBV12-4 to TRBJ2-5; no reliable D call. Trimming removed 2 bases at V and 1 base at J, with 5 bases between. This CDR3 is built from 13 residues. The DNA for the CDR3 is TGTGCCAGCAGTTTACTGCTCCAAGAGACCCAGTACTTC. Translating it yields CASSLLLQETQYF.

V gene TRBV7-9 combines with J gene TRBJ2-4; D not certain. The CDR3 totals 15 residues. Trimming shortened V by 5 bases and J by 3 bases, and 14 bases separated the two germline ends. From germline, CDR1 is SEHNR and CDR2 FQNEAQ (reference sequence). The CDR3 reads CASSPDVPYKNIQYF. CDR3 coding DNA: TGTGCCAGCAGCCCGGACGTTCCCTACAAAAACATTCAGTACTTC.

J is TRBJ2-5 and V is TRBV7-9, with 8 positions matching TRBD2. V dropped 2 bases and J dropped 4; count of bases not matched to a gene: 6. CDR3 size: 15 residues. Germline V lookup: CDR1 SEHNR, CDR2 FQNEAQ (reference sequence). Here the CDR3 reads CASSLPSGSTETQYF. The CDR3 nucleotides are TGTGCCAGCAGCTTACCCAGCGGGAGTACAGAGACCCAGTACTTC.